This TCR beta chain was captured in a study of graft-versus-host responses after intestinal transplantation. Study context: Grafts that recipients had were multivisceral, liver-intestinal, or isolated intestinal transplants. Among the recipients, all got anti-thymocyte globulin induction and then tacrolimus and steroids for around 3 years. Study-level findings and limits: Where graft-donor T cell macrochimerism was present, patients had high graft-versus-host to host-versus-graft clonal ratios in allografts.

Details on this clone: Its antigen is not known.

Using immunoSEQ multiplex PCR, the repertoire was profiled, and TCRdb retains in-frame clones only, with some absent. The profile shows under 75,000 clones, about 90% of them singletons. The receptor comes from a human donor who was the organ donor for an intestinal transplant. The sample here was unstimulated CD8+ T cells sorted from spleen or lymph node cells, taken before transplant.

The DNA for the CDR3 is TGTGCCAGTTATAGAACAGGGGGCTCAGGTCAGCCCCAGCATTTT. This sequence encodes CASYRTGGSGQPQHF. The chain uses TRBV19 and TRBJ1-5, with TRBD1 matching 9 bases. The germline CDR1 and CDR2 sequences are LNHDA and SQIVND (reference sequence). Germline trimming cut 8 bases from V and 6 bases from J; bases unmatched to any gene: 11. The CDR3 loop spans 15 amino acids.